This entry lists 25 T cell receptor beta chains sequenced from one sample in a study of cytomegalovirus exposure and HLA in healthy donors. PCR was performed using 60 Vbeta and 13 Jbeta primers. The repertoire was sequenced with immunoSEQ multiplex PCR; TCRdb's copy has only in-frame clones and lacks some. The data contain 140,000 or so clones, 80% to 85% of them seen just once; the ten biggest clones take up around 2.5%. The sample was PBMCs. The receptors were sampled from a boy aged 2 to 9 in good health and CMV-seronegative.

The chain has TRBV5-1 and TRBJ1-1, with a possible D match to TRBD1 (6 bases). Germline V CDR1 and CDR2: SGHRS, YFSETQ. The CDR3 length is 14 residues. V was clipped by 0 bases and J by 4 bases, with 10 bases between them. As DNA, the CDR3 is TGCGCCAGCAGCTTGGTTCAGGGGAGCACTGAAGCTTTCTTT. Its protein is CASSLVQGSTEAFF.

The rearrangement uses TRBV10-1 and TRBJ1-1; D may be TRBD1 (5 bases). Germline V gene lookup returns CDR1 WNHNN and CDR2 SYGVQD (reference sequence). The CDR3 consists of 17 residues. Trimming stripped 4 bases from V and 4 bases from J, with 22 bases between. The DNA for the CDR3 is TGCGCCAGCAGTGGAACCTCTCGGGAGACTGGGGGCACTGAAGCTTTCTTT. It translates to CASSGTSRETGGTEAFF.

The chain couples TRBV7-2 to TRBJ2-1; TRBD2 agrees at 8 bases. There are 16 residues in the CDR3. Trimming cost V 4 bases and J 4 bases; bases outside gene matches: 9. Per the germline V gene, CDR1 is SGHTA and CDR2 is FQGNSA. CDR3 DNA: TGTGCCAGCAGCTCCGGTAGCGGGAACGTGTACAATGAGCAGTTCTTC. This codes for CASSSGSGNVYNEQFF.

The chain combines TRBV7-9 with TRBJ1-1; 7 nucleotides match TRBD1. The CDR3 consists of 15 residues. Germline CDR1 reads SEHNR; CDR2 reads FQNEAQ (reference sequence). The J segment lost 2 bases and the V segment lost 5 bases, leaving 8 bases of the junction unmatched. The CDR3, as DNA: TGTGCCAGCAGCCCCTCGGAGGGGGCAAACACTGAAGCTTTCTTT. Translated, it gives CASSPSEGANTEAFF.

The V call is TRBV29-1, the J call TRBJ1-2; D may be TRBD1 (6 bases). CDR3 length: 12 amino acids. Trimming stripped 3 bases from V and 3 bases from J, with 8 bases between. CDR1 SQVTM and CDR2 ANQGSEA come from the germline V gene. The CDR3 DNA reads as TGCAGCGTTGAGGACAGACACTATGGCTACACCTTC. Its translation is CSVEDRHYGYTF. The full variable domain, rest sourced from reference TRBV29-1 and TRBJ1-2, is SAVISQKPSRDICQRGTSLTIQCQVDSQVTMMFWYRQQPGQSLTLIATANQGSEATYESGFVIDKFPISRPNLTFSTLTVSNMSPEDSSIYLCSVEDRHYGYTFGSGTRLTVV.

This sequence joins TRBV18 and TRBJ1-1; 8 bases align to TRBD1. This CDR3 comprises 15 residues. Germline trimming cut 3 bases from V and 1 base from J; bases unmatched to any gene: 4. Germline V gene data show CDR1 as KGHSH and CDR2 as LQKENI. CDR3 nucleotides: TGTGCCAGCTCACCTTCACAGGGGGGGAACACTGAAGCTTTCTTT. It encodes CASSPSQGGNTEAFF. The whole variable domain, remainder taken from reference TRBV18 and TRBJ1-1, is NAGVMQNPRHLVRRRGQEARLRCSPMKGHSHVYWYRQLPEEGLKFMVYLQKENIIDESGMPKERFSAEFPKEGPSILRIQQVVRGDSAAYFCASSPSQGGNTEAFFGQGTRLTVV.

CDR3 sequence: CASSHPKGTLNTEAFF. Here the CDR3 DNA reads TGCGCCAGCAGCCACCCTAAAGGGACATTGAACACTGAAGCTTTCTTT. The chain employs TRBV4-1 and TRBJ1-1, with D perhaps matching TRBD1 (6 bases). Germline V gives CDR1 MGHRA, CDR2 YSYEKL. The ends were cut back, 3 bases at V and 0 bases at J, with 14 bases in the middle. The CDR3 runs 16 residues.

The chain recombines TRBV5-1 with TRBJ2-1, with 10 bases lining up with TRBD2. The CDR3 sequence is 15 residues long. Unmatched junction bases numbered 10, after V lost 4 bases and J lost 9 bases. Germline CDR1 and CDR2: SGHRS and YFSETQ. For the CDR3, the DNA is TGCGCCAGCAGCGCCGCTAGCGGGAGTATGGGTGAGCAGTTCTTC. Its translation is CASSAASGSMGEQFF. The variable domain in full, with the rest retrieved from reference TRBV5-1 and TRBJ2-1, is KAGVTQTPRYLIKTRGQQVTLSCSPISGHRSVSWYQQTPGQGLQFLFEYFSETQRNKGNFPGRFSGRQFSNSRSEMNVSTLELGDSALYLCASSAASGSMGEQFFGPGTRLTVL.

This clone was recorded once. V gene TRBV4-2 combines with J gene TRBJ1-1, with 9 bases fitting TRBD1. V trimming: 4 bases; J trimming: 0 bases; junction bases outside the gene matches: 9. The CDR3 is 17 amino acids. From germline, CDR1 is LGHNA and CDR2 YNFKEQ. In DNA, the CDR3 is TGTGCCAGCAGCCCGGGACAGGGTGGAGGAATGAACACTGAAGCTTTCTTT. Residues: CASSPGQGGGMNTEAFF.

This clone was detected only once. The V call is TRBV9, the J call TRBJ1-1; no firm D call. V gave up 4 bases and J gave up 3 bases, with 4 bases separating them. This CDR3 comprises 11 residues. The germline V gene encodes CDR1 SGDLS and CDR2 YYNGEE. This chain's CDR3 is CASSRDTEAFF. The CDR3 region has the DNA TGTGCCAGCAGCCGAGACACTGAAGCTTTCTTT.

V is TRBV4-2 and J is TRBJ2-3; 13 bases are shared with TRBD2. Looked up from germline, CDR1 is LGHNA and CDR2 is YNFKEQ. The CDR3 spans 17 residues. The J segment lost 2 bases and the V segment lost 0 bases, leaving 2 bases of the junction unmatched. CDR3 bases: TGTGCCAGCAGCCAAGACGGACTAGCGGGAGACACAGATACGCAGTATTTT. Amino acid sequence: CASSQDGLAGDTDTQYF.

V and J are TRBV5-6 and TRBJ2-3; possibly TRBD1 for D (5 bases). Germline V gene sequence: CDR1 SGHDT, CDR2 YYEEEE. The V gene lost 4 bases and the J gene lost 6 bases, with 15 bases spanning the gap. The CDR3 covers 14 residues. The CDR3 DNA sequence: TGTGCCAGCAGCCCAGGACATTATTTGGATACGCAGTATTTT. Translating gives CASSPGHYLDTQYF.

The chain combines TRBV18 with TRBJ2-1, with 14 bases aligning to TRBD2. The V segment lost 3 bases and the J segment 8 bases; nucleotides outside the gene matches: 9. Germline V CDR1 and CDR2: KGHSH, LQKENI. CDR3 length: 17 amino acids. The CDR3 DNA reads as TGTGCCAGCTCACCCCTGAGACTAGCGGGGGGGCGGTATGAGCAGTTCTTC. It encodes CASSPLRLAGGRYEQFF.

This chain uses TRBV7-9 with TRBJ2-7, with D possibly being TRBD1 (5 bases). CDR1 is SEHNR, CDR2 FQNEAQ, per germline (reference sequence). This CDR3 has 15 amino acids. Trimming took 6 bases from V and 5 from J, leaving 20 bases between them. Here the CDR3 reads CASSQSLGPTHEQYF. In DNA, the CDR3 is TGTGCCAGCAGTCAATCCCTGGGGCCAACCCACGAGCAGTACTTC.

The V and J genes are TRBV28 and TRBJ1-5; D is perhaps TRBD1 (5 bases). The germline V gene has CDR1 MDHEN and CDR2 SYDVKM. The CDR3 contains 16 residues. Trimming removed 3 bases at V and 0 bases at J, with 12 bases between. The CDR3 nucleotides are TGTGCCAGCAGTTTTAAGGGGATGAGTAGCAATCAGCCCCAGCATTTT. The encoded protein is CASSFKGMSSNQPQHF.

The DNA of the CDR3 is TGCGCCAGCAGCTTGCGGACAGGAGGGTTCTACGAGCAGTACTTC. Translating it yields CASSLRTGGFYEQYF. The chain recombines TRBV5-1 with TRBJ2-7, with a possible D match to TRBD1 (7 bases). Trimming shortened V by 1 base and J by 3 bases, and 14 bases separated the two germline ends. The CDR3 runs to 15 residues. CDR1 is SGHRS and CDR2 is YFSETQ in the germline V gene.

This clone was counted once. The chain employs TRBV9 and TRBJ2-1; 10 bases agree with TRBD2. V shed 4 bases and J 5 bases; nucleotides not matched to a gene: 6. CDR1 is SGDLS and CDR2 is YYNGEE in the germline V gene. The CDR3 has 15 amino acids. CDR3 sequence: CASSYTSGADNEQFF. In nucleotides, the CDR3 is TGTGCCAGCAGCTACACTAGCGGGGCTGACAATGAGCAGTTCTTC.

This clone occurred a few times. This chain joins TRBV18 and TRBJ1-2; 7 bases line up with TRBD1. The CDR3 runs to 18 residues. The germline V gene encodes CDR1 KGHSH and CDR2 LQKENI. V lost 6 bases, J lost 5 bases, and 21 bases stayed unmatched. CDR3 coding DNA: TGTGCCAGCTCGCCTTTCCCGGACAGGACCGCGGGCGGGTATGGCTACACCTTC. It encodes CASSPFPDRTAGGYGYTF.

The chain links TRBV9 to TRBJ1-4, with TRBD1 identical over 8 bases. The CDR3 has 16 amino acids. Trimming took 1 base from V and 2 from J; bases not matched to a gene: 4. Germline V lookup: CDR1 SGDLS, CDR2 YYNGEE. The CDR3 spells CASSVRSGGTNEKLFF. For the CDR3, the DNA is TGTGCCAGCAGCGTAAGGTCAGGGGGCACTAATGAAAAACTGTTTTTT. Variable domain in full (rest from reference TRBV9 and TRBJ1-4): DSGVTQTPKHLITATGQRVTLRCSPRSGDLSVYWYQQSLDQGLQFLIQYYNGEERAKGNILERFSAQQFPDLHSELNLSSLELGDSALYFCASSVRSGGTNEKLFFGSGTQLSVL.

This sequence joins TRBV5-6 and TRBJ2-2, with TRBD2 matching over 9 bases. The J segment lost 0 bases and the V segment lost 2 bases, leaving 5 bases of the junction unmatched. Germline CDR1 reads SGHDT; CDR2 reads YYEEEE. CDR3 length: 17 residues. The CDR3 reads CASSLQRGAPNTGELFF. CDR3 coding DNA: TGTGCCAGCAGCTTACAGCGGGGGGCCCCGAACACCGGGGAGCTGTTTTTT.

In nucleotides, the CDR3 is TGTGCCAGTAGTCCATACAGGGGGCTCCGAGAGACCCAGTACTTC. It is translated as CASSPYRGLRETQYF. The V and J genes are TRBV19 and TRBJ2-5, with 9 bases identical to TRBD1. This CDR3 spans 15 amino acids. CDR1 and CDR2 (germline): LNHDA, SQIVND (reference sequence). The J segment lost 4 bases and the V segment lost 5 bases, leaving 8 bases of the junction unmatched.

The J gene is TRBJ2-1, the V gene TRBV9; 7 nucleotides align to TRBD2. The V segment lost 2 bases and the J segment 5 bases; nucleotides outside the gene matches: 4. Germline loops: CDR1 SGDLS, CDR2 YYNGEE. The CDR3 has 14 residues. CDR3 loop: CASSVSGSNNEQFF. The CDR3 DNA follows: TGTGCCAGCAGCGTTAGCGGGTCCAACAATGAGCAGTTCTTC.

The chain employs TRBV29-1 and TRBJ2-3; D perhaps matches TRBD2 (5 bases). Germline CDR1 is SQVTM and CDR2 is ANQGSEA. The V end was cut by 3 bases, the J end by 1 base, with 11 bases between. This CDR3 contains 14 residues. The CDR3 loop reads CSVDKPRGTDTQYF. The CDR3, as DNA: TGCAGCGTTGACAAACCGAGGGGCACAGATACGCAGTATTTT.

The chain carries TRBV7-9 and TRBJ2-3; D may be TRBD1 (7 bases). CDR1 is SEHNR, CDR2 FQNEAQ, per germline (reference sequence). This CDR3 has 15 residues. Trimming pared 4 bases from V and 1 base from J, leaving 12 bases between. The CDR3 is CASSSGGTGTDTQYF. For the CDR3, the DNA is TGTGCCAGCAGCTCAGGGGGGACAGGCACAGATACGCAGTATTTT.

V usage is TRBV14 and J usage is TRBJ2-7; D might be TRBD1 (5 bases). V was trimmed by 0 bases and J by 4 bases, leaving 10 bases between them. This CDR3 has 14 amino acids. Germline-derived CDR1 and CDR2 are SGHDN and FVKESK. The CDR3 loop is CASSQDQGKYEQYF. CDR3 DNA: TGTGCCAGCAGCCAAGATCAGGGCAAATACGAGCAGTACTTC.